The 5 T cell receptor beta chains presented below share a single source sample, sequenced in a study of shared clonotypes between healthy human individuals. TCRdb keeps only in-frame clones here, not all; method: immunoSEQ multiplex PCR. The data contain millions of clones, more than 80% of them singletons. The sample was naive CD4+ T cells sorted from blood. Subset meaning: CD45RA+ positively selected. Receptor source: a man aged 18-30 years in good health.

The chain links TRBV11-3 to TRBJ1-2, with D tentatively TRBD1 (5 bases). V gave up 5 bases and J gave up 2 bases, with 15 bases separating them. Germline assignment: CDR1 SGHNT and CDR2 YENEEA. CDR3 length: 15 residues. The CDR3 DNA reads as TGTGCCAGCAGCCAGTCAGGGAAATGGAACTATGGCTACACCTTC. Its translation: CASSQSGKWNYGYTF.

Only one count was recorded for this clone. The gene calls are TRBV7-9 and TRBJ2-3; TRBD2 agrees at 11 bases. J was trimmed by 3 bases and V by 5 bases; bases with no gene match: 7. From germline, CDR1 is SEHNR and CDR2 FQNEAQ (reference sequence). The CDR3 consists of 16 residues. CDR3 coding DNA: TGTGCCAGCAGCCCGTCTAGCGGGGGGAGGACAGATACGCAGTATTTT. The encoded protein is CASSPSSGGRTDTQYF.

This chain uses TRBV30 with TRBJ1-2; D call uncertain. V lost 4 bases and J 8 bases, leaving 17 bases between the germline ends. Per the germline V gene, CDR1 is GTSNPN and CDR2 is SVGIG (reference sequence). There are 13 residues in the CDR3. The CDR3 region is CAWTELGPRGYTF. The CDR3 DNA reads TGTGCCTGGACTGAGTTAGGCCCACGGGGCTACACCTTC.

This chain connects TRBV2 to TRBJ1-1; D is possibly TRBD1 (5 bases). The CDR3 extends over 14 amino acids. Germline V gives CDR1 SNHLY, CDR2 FYNNEI. V was trimmed by 7 bases and J by 4 bases, leaving 16 bases between them. CDR3 loop: CASTSQGRGTEAFF. CDR3 DNA sequence: TGTGCCAGCACCTCCCAGGGACGGGGCACTGAAGCTTTCTTT.

The count of this clone is one. This sequence joins TRBV6-5 and TRBJ1-5; 10 nucleotides agree with TRBD1. This CDR3 spans 15 amino acids. Trimming removed 2 bases from V and 5 bases from J; junction bases left unmatched: 3. The germline gives CDR1 MNHEY, CDR2 SVGAGI. In nucleotides, the CDR3 is TGTGCCAGCAGTTACACGGGGACAGGGGATCAGCCCCAGCATTTT. This gives the protein CASSYTGTGDQPQHF.